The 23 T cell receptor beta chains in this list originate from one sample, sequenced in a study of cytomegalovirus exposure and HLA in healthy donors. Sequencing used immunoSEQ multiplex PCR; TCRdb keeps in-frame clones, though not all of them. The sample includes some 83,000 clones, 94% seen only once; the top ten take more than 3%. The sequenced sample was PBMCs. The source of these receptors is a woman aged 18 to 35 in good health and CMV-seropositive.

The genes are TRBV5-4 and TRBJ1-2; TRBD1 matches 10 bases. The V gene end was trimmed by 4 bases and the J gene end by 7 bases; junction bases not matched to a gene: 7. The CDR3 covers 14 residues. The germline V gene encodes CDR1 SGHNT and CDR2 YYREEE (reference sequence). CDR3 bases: TGTGCCAGCAGCCCGGTGGGGGACAGGGGTGGCTACACCTTC. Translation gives CASSPVGDRGGYTF.

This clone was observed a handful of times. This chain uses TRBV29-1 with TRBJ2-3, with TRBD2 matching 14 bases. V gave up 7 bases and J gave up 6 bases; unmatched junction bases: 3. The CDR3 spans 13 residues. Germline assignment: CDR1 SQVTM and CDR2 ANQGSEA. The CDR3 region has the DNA TGCAGCGCGGGGACTAGCGGGGGTGATACGCAGTATTTT. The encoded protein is CSAGTSGGDTQYF.

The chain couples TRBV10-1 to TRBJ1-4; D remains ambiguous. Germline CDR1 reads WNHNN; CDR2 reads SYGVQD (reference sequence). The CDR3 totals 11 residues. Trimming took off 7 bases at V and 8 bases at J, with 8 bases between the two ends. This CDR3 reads CASTAREKLFF. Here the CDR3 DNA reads TGCGCCAGCACCGCCCGGGAAAAACTGTTTTTT.

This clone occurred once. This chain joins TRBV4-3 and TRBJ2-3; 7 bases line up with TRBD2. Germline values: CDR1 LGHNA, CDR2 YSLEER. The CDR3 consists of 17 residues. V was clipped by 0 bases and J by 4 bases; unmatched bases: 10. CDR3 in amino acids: CASSQEWSGEAPDTQYF. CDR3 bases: TGCGCCAGCAGCCAAGAGTGGAGCGGGGAGGCCCCAGATACGCAGTATTTT.

The CDR3 reads CASSLAGGYGYTF. In DNA form, the CDR3 reads TGTGCCAGCAGCTTGGCGGGGGGCTATGGCTACACCTTC. This chain uses TRBV5-6 with TRBJ1-2; D perhaps matches TRBD1 (5 bases). CDR1 is SGHDT and CDR2 is YYEEEE in the germline V gene. The CDR3 is 13 amino acids. V gave up 0 bases and J gave up 4 bases, with 7 bases separating them.

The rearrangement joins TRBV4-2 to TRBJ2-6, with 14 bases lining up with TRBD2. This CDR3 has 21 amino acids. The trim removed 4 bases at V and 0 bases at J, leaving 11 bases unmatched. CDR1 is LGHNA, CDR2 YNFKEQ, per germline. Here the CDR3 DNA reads TGTGCCAGCAGCCCCTATCTTAAGACTAGCGGGGGGGACTCTGGGGCCAACGTCCTGACTTTC. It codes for CASSPYLKTSGGDSGANVLTF.

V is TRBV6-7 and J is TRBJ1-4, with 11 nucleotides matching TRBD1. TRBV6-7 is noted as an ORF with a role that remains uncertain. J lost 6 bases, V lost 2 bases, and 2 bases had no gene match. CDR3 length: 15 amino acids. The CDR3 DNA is TGTGCCAGCAGTTACCCGGACAGGGGGCATGAAAAACTGTTTTTT. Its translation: CASSYPDRGHEKLFF.

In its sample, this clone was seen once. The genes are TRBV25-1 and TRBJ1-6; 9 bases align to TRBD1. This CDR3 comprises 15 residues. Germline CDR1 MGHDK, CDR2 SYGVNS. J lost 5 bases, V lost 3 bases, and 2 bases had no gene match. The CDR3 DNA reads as TGTGCCAGCAGTGACCGGACAGGGGATAATTCACCCCTCCACTTT. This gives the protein CASSDRTGDNSPLHF.

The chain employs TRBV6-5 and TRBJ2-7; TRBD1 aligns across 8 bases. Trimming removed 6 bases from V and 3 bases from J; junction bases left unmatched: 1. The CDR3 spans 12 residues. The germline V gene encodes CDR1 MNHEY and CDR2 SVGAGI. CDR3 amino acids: CASSTGGYEQYF. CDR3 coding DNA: TGTGCCAGCAGCACAGGGGGCTACGAGCAGTACTTC.

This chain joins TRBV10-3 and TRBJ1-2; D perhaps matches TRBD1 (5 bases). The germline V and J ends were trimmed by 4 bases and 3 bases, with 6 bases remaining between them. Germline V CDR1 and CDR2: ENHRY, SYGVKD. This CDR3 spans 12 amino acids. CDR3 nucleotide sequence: TGTGCCATCAGTGGCAGGGACTATGGCTACACCTTC. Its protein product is CAISGRDYGYTF.

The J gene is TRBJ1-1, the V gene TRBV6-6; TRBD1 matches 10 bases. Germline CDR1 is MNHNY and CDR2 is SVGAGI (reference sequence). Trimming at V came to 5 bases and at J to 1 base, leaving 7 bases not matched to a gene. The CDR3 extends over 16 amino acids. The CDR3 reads CASSPPGQGSNTEAFF. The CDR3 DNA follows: TGTGCCAGCAGTCCTCCGGGACAGGGGTCGAACACTGAAGCTTTCTTT.

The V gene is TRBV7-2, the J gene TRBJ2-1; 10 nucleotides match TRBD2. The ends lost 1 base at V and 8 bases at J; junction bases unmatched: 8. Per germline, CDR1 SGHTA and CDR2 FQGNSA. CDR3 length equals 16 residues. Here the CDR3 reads CASSLGGASGSDEQFF. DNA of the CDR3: TGTGCCAGCAGCTTAGGGGGGGCTAGCGGGAGTGATGAGCAGTTCTTC. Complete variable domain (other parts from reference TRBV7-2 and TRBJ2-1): GAGVSQSPSNKVTEKGKDVELRCDPISGHTALYWYRQSLGQGLEFLIYFQGNSAPDKSGLPSDRFSAERTGGSVSTLTIQRTQQEDSAVYLCASSLGGASGSDEQFFGPGTRLTVL.

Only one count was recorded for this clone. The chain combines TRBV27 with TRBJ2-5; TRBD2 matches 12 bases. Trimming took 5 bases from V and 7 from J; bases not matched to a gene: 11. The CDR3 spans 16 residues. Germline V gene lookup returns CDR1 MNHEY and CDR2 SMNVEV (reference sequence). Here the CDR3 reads CASSTLRLAGDVTQYF. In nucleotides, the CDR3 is TGTGCCAGCAGTACCCTCCGACTAGCGGGAGATGTGACCCAGTACTTC.

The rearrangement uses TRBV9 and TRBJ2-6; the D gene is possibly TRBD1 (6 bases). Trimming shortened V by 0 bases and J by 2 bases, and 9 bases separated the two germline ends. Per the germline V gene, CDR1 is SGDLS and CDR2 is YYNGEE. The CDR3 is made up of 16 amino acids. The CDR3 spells CASSVAQGPGANVLTF. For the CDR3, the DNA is TGTGCCAGCAGCGTAGCTCAGGGGCCTGGGGCCAACGTCCTGACTTTC. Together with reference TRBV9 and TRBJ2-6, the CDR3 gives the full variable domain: DSGVTQTPKHLITATGQRVTLRCSPRSGDLSVYWYQQSLDQGLQFLIQYYNGEERAKGNILERFSAQQFPDLHSELNLSSLELGDSALYFCASSVAQGPGANVLTFGAGSRLTVL.

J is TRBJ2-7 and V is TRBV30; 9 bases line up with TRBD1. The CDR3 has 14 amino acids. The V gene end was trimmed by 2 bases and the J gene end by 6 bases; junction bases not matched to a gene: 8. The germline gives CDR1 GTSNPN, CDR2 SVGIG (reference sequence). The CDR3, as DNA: TGTGCCTGGAGTCGGACGGGACAGGGCTTCGAGCAGTACTTC. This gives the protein CAWSRTGQGFEQYF.

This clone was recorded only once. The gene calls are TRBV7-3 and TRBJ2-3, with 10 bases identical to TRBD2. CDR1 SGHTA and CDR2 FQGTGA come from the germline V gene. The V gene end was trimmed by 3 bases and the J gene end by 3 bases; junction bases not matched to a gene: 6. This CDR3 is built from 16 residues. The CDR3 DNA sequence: TGTGCCAGCAGCTTGAGCGGGGGGGCCGGGACAGATACGCAGTATTTT. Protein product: CASSLSGGAGTDTQYF.

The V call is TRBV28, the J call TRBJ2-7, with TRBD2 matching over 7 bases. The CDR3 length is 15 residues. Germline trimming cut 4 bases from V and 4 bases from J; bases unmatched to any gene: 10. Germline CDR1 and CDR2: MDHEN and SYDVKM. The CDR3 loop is CASSWGGQTYYEQYF. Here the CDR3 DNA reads TGTGCCAGCAGTTGGGGAGGGCAGACCTATTACGAGCAGTACTTC.

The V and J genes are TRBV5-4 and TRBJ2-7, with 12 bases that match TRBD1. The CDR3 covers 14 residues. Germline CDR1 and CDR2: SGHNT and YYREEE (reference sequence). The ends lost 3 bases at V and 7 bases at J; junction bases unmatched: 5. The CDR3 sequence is CASSWGQGAREQYF. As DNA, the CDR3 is TGTGCCAGCAGCTGGGGACAGGGGGCGAGGGAGCAGTACTTC.

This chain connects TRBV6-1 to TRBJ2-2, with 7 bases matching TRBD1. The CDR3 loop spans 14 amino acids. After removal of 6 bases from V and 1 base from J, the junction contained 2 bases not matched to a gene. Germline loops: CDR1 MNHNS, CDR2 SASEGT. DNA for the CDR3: TGTGCCAGCAGGGGACAGATGAACACCGGGGAGCTGTTTTTT. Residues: CASRGQMNTGELFF.

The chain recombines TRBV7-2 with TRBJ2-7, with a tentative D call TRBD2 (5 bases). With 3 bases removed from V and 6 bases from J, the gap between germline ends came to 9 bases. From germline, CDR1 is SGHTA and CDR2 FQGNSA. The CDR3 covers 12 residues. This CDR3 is CASSLDFLEQYF. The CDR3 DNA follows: TGTGCCAGCAGCTTGGACTTCCTCGAGCAGTACTTC.

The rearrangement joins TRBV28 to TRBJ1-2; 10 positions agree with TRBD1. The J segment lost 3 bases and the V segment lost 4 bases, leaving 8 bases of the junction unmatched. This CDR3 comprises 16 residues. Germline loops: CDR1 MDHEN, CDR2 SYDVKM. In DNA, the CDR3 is TGTGCCAGCAGTTCCGACAGGGGGCGTAAGGACTATGGCTACACCTTC. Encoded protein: CASSSDRGRKDYGYTF.

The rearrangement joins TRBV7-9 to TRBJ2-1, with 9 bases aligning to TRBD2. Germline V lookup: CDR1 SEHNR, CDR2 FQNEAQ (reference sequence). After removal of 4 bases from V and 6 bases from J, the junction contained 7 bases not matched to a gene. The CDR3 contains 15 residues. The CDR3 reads CASSSLAGMGNEQFF. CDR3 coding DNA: TGTGCCAGCAGCTCGCTAGCGGGGATGGGCAATGAGCAGTTCTTC.

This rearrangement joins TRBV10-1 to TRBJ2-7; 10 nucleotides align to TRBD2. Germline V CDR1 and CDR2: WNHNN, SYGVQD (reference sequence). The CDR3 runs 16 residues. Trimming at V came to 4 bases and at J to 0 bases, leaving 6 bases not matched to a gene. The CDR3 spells CASSGRTSGTSYEQYF. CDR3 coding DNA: TGCGCCAGCAGTGGTCGGACTAGCGGAACCTCCTACGAGCAGTACTTC.